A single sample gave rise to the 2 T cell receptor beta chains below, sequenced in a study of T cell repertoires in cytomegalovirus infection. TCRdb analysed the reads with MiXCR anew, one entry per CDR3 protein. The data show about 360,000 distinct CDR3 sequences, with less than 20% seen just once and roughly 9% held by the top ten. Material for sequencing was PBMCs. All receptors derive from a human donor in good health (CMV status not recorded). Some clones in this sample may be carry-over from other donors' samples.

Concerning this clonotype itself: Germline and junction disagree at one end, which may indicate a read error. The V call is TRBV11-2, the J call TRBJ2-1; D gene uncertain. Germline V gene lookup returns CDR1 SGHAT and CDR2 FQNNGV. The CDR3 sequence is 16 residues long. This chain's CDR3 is CTSSSQTAVAYNEQFF. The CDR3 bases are TGTACCAGCAGTTCCCAAACGGCGGTTGCCTACAATGAGCAGTTCTTC.

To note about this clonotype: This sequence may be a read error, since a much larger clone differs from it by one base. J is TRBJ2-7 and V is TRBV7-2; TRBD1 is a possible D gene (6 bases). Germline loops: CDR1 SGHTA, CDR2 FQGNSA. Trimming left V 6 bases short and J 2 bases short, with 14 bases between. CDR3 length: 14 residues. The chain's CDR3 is CASSCWDTAYEQYF. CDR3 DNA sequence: TGTGCCAGCAGTTGTTGGGACACCGCCTACGAGCAGTACTTC.